A selection of T cell receptor beta chains follows, all from one sample in a study of post-analysis software for immune sequencing data. Using its own MiXCR run on the PCR reads, TCRdb lists one record per CDR3 protein. The sample consists of 450,000 or so distinct CDR3 sequences, less than 45% of them appearing once. The sample consisted of blood. These TCRs come from a girl aged 5-17 years with multiple sclerosis. Both conserved end residues are trimmed from each CDR3.

v_gene: TRBV10-3; CDR3aa: AISESKGRVTEAF
v_gene: TRBV4-1; CDR3aa: ASSHIEAATNEKLF
v_gene: TRBV29-1; CDR3aa: SVEVGSGANVLT
v_gene: TRBV20-1; CDR3aa: SAGLEPGGYT
v_gene: TRBV20-1; CDR3aa: SAAGQRNNQPQH
v_gene: TRBV7-2; CDR3aa: ASSLERQETQY
v_gene: TRBV20-1; CDR3aa: SARAIGGRRSHEQY
v_gene: TRBV5-1; CDR3aa: ASSPRTGSLEQY
v_gene: TRBV12-3/TRBV12-4; CDR3aa: ASLALNTQY
v_gene: TRBV6-6; CDR3aa: ASSSGLADPYEQY
v_gene: TRBV10-1; CDR3aa: ASSRDARVGNEQF
v_gene: TRBV6-2/TRBV6-3; CDR3aa: ASSYNYYGYT
v_gene: TRBV6-2/TRBV6-3; CDR3aa: ASSSAGTSGSLYEQY
v_gene: TRBV6-6; CDR3aa: ASSYSEDTQY
v_gene: TRBV28; CDR3aa: ASRGGQGDWYGYT
v_gene: TRBV7-2; CDR3aa: ASSPTPANEKLF
v_gene: TRBV5-1; CDR3aa: ASAGGLAGGRETQY
v_gene: TRBV5-5; CDR3aa: ASSLEDSRFSNQPQH
v_gene: TRBV4-2; CDR3aa: ASSPVGRQGEQY
v_gene: TRBV18; CDR3aa: ASSVALTGANTEAF
v_gene: TRBV20-1; CDR3aa: SALDSRNEKLF
v_gene: TRBV28; CDR3aa: ASSSGTRGYEQY
v_gene: TRBV7-3; CDR3aa: ASSLSGAGEETQF
v_gene: TRBV7-2; CDR3aa: ASSLVGATYNEQF
v_gene: TRBV12-3/TRBV12-4; CDR3aa: ASSTGQGQY
v_gene: TRBV4-1; CDR3aa: ASSQVAGASGGYT
v_gene: TRBV12-3/TRBV12-4; CDR3aa: ASTLEGRRGETQY
v_gene: TRBV7-9; CDR3aa: ASSFPQEASGDNEQF
v_gene: TRBV5-1; CDR3aa: ASSPLRDRGPKANYGYT
v_gene: TRBV7-6; CDR3aa: ASSLGSEYYEQD
v_gene: TRBV7-9; CDR3aa: ASSNRQEPREQY
v_gene: TRBV6-5; CDR3aa: ASSSPSKPYGNT
v_gene: TRBV28; CDR3aa: ASSLGGGTEASYNEQF
v_gene: TRBV7-3; CDR3aa: ASSSRTPSSGEYYNEQF
v_gene: TRBV30; CDR3aa: AWRKTVSYEQY
v_gene: TRBV10-3; CDR3aa: AIGTGDSNQPQH
v_gene: TRBV20-1; CDR3aa: SASTFYKATEAF
v_gene: TRBV6-6; CDR3aa: ASSQSDRPDEQY
v_gene: TRBV7-8; CDR3aa: ASSRKPAIGTDYGYT
v_gene: TRBV20-1; CDR3aa: SARDRGSGNPYNEQF
v_gene: TRBV20-1; CDR3aa: SAAGLGSPSTDTQY
v_gene: TRBV20-1; CDR3aa: SARDAGLAGMYNEPF